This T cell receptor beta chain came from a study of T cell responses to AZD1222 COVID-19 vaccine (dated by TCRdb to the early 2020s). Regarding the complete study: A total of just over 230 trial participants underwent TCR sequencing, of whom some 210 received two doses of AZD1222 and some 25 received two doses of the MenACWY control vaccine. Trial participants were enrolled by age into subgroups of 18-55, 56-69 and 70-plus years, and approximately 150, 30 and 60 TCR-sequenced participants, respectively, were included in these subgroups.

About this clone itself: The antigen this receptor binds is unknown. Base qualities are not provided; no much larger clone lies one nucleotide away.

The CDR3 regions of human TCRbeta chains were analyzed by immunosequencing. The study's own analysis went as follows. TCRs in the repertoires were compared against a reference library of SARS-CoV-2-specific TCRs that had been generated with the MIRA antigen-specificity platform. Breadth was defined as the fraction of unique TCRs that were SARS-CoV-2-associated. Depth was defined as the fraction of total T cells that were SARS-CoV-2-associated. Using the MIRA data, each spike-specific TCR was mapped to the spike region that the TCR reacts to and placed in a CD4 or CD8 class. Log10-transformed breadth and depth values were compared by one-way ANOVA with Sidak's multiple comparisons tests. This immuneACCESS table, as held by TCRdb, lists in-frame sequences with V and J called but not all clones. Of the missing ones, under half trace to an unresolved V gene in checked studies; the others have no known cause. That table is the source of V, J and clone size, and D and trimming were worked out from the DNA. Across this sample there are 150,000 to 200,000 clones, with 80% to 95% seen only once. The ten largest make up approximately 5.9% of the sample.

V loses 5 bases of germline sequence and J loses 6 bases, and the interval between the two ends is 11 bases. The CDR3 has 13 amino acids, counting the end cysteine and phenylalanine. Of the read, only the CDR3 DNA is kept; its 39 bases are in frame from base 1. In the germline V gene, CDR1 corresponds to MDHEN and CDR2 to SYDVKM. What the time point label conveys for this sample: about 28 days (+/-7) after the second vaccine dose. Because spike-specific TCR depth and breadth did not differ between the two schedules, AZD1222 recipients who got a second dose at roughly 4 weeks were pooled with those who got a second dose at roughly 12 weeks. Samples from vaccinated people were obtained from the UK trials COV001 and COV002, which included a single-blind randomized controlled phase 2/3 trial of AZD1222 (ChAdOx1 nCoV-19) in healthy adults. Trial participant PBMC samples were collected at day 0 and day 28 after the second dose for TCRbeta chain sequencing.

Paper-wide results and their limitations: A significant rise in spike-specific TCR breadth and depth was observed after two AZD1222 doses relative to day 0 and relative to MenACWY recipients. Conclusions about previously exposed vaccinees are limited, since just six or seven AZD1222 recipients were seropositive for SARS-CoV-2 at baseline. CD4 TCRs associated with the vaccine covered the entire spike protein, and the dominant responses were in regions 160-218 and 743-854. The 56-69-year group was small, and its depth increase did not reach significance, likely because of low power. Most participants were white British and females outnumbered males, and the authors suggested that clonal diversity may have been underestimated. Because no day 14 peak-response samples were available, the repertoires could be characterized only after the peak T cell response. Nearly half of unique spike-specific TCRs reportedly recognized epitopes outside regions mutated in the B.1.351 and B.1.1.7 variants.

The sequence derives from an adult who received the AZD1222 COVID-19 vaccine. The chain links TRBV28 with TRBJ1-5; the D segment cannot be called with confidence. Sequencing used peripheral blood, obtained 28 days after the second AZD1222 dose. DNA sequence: TGTGCCAGCAGTGCCCCCTCTCCTCAGCCCCAGCATTTT. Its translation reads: CASSAPSPQPQHF.